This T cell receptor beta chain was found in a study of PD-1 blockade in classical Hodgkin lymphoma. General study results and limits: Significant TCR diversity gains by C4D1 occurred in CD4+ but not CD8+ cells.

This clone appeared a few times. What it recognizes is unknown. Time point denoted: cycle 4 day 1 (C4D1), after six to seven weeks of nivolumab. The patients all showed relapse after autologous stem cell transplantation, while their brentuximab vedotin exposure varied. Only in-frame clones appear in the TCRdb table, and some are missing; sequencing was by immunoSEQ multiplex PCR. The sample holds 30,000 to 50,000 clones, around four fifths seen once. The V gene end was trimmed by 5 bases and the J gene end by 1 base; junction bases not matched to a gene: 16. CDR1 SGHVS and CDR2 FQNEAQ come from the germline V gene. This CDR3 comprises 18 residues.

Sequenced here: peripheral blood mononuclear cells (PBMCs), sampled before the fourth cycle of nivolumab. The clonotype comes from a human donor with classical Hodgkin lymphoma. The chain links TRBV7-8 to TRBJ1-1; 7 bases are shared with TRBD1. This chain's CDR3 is CASSPAGRGRYWNTEAFF. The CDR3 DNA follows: TGTGCCAGCAGCCCGGCTGGCAGGGGGAGGTATTGGAACACTGAAGCTTTCTTT.